This T cell receptor beta chain was documented in a study of CXCR3-negative and CXCR3-positive naive CD8 T cells. Study-level information: Per library, roughly 1.5 +/- 0.3 million reads; 120 million to 150 million TRB reads overall. Whole-study results and caveats: CXCR3-negative naive cells had less hydrophobic TRB CDR3s than did CXCR3-positive naive cells. Fresh PBMCs were used in most assays, and CXCR3 expression partially decreased after cryopreservation.

The CDR3 runs 14 residues. The method, 5' RACE with UMI labels, was used to prepare the TRB cDNA libraries. With the 5' RACE reads reprocessed, TCRdb shows one record per CDR3 protein and no DNA. The sample data list approximately 130,000 distinct CDR3 sequences. A word on this clonotype: Its antigen is unidentified.

This TCR derives from a human donor in good health. Some clones in this sample may be carry-over from other donors' samples. Input material: naive CXCR3+ CD8+ T cells from blood. Specified subset: CD45RO-CCR7+CD27+CD95- naive CD8+ T cells expressing CXCR3 (TNR3+). The chain joins TRBV12-3 or TRBV12-4 to TRBJ1-2. CDR3: CASSFEVSGYGYTF.